The 25 T cell receptor beta chains below come from one sample, sequenced in a study of blood T cell repertoires in COVID-19. Measured with immunoSEQ multiplex PCR; TCRdb has only the in-frame clones, and not every one. The sample records 140,000 to 150,000 clones, 82% being singletons. The specimen sequenced was peripheral blood. Receptor source: a human donor with acute or convalescent COVID-19. The donor label of this sample is uncertain.

The CDR3 protein is CSVGWGGLNEQFF. The CDR3 nucleotides are TGCAGCGTTGGGTGGGGAGGGCTCAATGAGCAGTTCTTC. The V and J genes are TRBV29-1 and TRBJ2-1; 7 bases line up with TRBD2. CDR1 SQVTM and CDR2 ANQGSEA come from the germline V gene. This CDR3 contains 13 residues. With 4 bases clipped from V and 6 bases from J, the junction kept 6 bases outside the gene matches.

The CDR3 DNA follows: TGCAGCGTTGTTGGGACAGGGCGGTTCGAGCAGTACTTC. This encodes CSVVGTGRFEQYF. The chain uses TRBV29-1 and TRBJ2-7, with 9 positions matching TRBD1. This CDR3 has 13 residues. Germline loops: CDR1 SQVTM, CDR2 ANQGSEA. J was trimmed by 6 bases and V by 4 bases; bases with no gene match: 7.

The gene calls are TRBV27 and TRBJ2-3; D is undetermined. Trimming took 6 bases from V and 0 from J, leaving 10 bases between them. This CDR3 region has 14 residues. Germline V gene data show CDR1 as MNHEY and CDR2 as SMNVEV (reference sequence). The CDR3 here is CASRRLASTDTQYF. The CDR3 DNA reads TGTGCCAGCAGGCGATTAGCTAGCACAGATACGCAGTATTTT.

The chain joins TRBV11-1 to TRBJ2-1, with 9 bases that match TRBD1. This CDR3 has 14 residues. V dropped 4 bases and J dropped 8; count of bases not matched to a gene: 6. Germline V CDR1 and CDR2: SGHAT, FQDESV (reference sequence). The CDR3 DNA is TGTGCCAGCAGCTGGACAGGGGCGAAGGATGAGCAGTTCTTC. This sequence encodes CASSWTGAKDEQFF.

The chain has TRBV19 and TRBJ2-3, with TRBD1 identical over 11 bases. The CDR3 covers 17 residues. V gave up 3 bases and J gave up 6 bases; unmatched junction bases: 11. Per the germline V gene, CDR1 is LNHDA and CDR2 is SQIVND (reference sequence). The chain's CDR3 is CASSMKSVGQGVDTQYF. The DNA for the CDR3 is TGTGCCAGTAGTATGAAAAGTGTGGGACAGGGGGTGGATACGCAGTATTTT.

The rearrangement uses TRBV10-3 and TRBJ1-5; D not resolved. V lost 3 bases, J lost 3 bases, and 3 bases lay in between. The CDR3 covers 12 residues. Germline CDR1 reads ENHRY; CDR2 reads SYGVKD. CDR3 residues: CAISEANQPQHF. CDR3 sequence (DNA): TGTGCCATCAGTGAAGCCAATCAGCCCCAGCATTTT.

The chain combines TRBV20-1 with TRBJ1-5; D gene unclear. The CDR3 is made up of 14 amino acids. Germline V CDR1 and CDR2: DFQATT, SNEGSKA (reference sequence). The V gene lost 3 bases and the J gene lost 3 bases, with 12 bases spanning the gap. The DNA of the CDR3 is TGCAGTGCTAGTTCCGCCACTTACAATCAGCCCCAGCATTTT. This codes for CSASSATYNQPQHF.

This clone was seen more than once but under ten times. The rearrangement joins TRBV5-1 to TRBJ1-1, with TRBD1 as a possible D gene (5 bases). The germline gives CDR1 SGHRS, CDR2 YFSETQ. CDR3 length equals 15 residues. V was trimmed by 1 base and J by 1 base, leaving 11 bases between them. CDR3 bases: TGCGCCAGCAGCTTGTCGGGGGACCGGAACACTGAAGCTTTCTTT. Translated: CASSLSGDRNTEAFF.

There are many counts of this clone. The V call is TRBV18, the J call TRBJ2-7; 11 bases fit TRBD2. V lost 0 bases, J lost 1 base, and 5 bases stayed unmatched. Looked up from germline, CDR1 is KGHSH and CDR2 is LQKENI. The CDR3 runs to 17 residues. CDR3 amino acids: CASSPPGLAGGSYEQYF. CDR3 in DNA: TGTGCCAGCTCACCACCGGGCCTAGCGGGGGGATCCTACGAGCAGTACTTC.

A note on this clone: Other DNA sequences within the sample encode an identical CDR3. The chain employs TRBV5-5 and TRBJ1-5; TRBD1 agrees at 7 bases. CDR1 is SGHKS, CDR2 YYEKEE, per germline (reference sequence). CDR3 length: 13 residues. V was pared by 4 bases and J by 4 bases, with 2 bases of the junction left unmatched. The CDR3 here is CASSLTGNQPQHF. The CDR3 DNA follows: TGTGCCAGCAGCCTGACAGGGAATCAGCCCCAGCATTTT.

V gene TRBV5-1 combines with J gene TRBJ1-1, with D possibly matching TRBD1 (5 bases). Germline V gene data show CDR1 as SGHRS and CDR2 as YFSETQ. This CDR3 contains 17 residues. Deletions cut 0 bases from V and 4 bases from J, with 19 bases between. This CDR3 reads CASSLGDSLAAGTEAFF. Written as DNA, the CDR3 is TGCGCCAGCAGCTTGGGGGACTCCCTGGCGGCCGGCACTGAAGCTTTCTTT.

The V call is TRBV6-5, the J call TRBJ1-4; D ambiguous. This CDR3 is built from 12 residues. The V and J ends lost 7 bases and 7 bases respectively, with 10 bases between them. Looked up from germline, CDR1 is MNHEY and CDR2 is SVGAGI. Here the CDR3 DNA reads TGTGCCAGCAACGGGGTGGGTGAAAAACTGTTTTTT. It specifies CASNGVGEKLFF.

The rearrangement uses TRBV18 and TRBJ1-6; 8 nucleotides agree with TRBD1. J lost 6 bases, V lost 6 bases, and 16 bases had no gene match. CDR1 and CDR2 from the germline V gene are KGHSH and LQKENI. The length of the CDR3 is 18 residues. The CDR3 bases are TGTGCCAGCTCCCGCCTCCCTTCAGGGGGCGCGGGTAATTCACCCCTCCACTTT. Translating it yields CASSRLPSGGAGNSPLHF.

The rearrangement joins TRBV7-9 to TRBJ1-3; D ambiguous. CDR1 is SEHNR, CDR2 FQNEAQ, per germline (reference sequence). This CDR3 contains 11 residues. Trimming took 5 bases from V and 8 from J, leaving 7 bases between them. CDR3 amino acids: CASSMRDTIYF. For the CDR3, the DNA is TGTGCCAGCAGCATGAGGGACACCATATATTTT.

As regards this clone: The sample holds other DNA sequences that translate to the same CDR3. The gene calls are TRBV30 and TRBJ2-1; possibly TRBD2 for D (5 bases). With 4 bases removed from V and 3 bases from J, the gap between germline ends came to 7 bases. The germline CDR1 and CDR2 sequences are GTSNPN and SVGIG (reference sequence). CDR3 length: 12 residues. DNA of the CDR3: TGTGCCTGGACTAGCAGCTACAATGAGCAGTTCTTC. Amino acids: CAWTSSYNEQFF.

The V gene is TRBV6-6, the J gene TRBJ1-6; unclear D gene. The germline CDR1 and CDR2 sequences are MNHNY and SVGAGI (reference sequence). With 2 bases removed from V and 8 bases from J, the gap between germline ends came to 13 bases. The CDR3 runs to 15 residues. This CDR3 is CASSYPPPSDSPLHF. DNA of the CDR3: TGTGCCAGCAGTTACCCCCCCCCGTCGGATTCACCCCTCCACTTT.

In this sample, this clone turned up a few times. DNA of the CDR3: TGTGCCATCAGTGAGGGGACTGCCGACAATTCACCCCTCCACTTT. Its protein product is CAISEGTADNSPLHF. The chain employs TRBV10-3 and TRBJ1-6; D may be TRBD1 (5 bases). CDR3 length: 15 residues. The germline V gene encodes CDR1 ENHRY and CDR2 SYGVKD. The V end was cut by 2 bases, the J end by 7 bases, with 12 bases between.

Notes on this clone: Different DNA sequences within this sample yield the same CDR3. This chain joins TRBV7-2 and TRBJ2-5, with 7 bases identical to TRBD2. This CDR3 spans 13 amino acids. The trim removed 3 bases at V and 3 bases at J, leaving 1 base unmatched. Germline CDR1 is SGHTA and CDR2 is FQGNSA. The CDR3 sequence is CASSFAGEETQYF. The CDR3 DNA sequence: TGTGCCAGCAGCTTCGCGGGAGAAGAGACCCAGTACTTC.

This clone was recorded only once. This chain joins TRBV11-1 and TRBJ2-5, with 10 bases identical to TRBD1. CDR1 is SGHAT, CDR2 FQDESV, per germline (reference sequence). CDR3 length equals 15 residues. The V gene end was trimmed by 2 bases and the J gene end by 5 bases; junction bases not matched to a gene: 5. The CDR3 sequence: CASSLPGQGRETQYF. As DNA, the CDR3 is TGTGCCAGCAGCTTACCGGGACAGGGGCGGGAGACCCAGTACTTC.

J is TRBJ1-5 and V is TRBV5-1, with 10 bases matching TRBD1. Germline V gives CDR1 SGHRS, CDR2 YFSETQ. V dropped 0 bases and J dropped 8; count of bases not matched to a gene: 5. The length of the CDR3 is 15 residues. DNA for the CDR3: TGCGCCAGCAGCTTGGCTGGACAGGGGGGAGAGCCCCAGCATTTT. As protein: CASSLAGQGGEPQHF.

Of note for this clone: Since a much larger clone is just one base distant, this may be a read error. CDR3 residues: CASCYGGPGGTQYF. CDR3 DNA sequence: TGTGCCAGTTGTTACGGGGGGCCGGGGGGGACCCAGTACTTC. The chain recombines TRBV19 with TRBJ2-5; D is perhaps TRBD2 (7 bases). The germline CDR1 and CDR2 sequences are LNHDA and SQIVND (reference sequence). This CDR3 comprises 14 residues. V was cut by 8 bases and J by 7 bases, with 20 bases left in between.

The gene calls are TRBV18 and TRBJ2-7; D unresolved. This CDR3 is 16 amino acids long. Germline-derived CDR1 and CDR2 are KGHSH and LQKENI. The V and J ends lost 1 base and 4 bases respectively, with 17 bases between them. In DNA form, the CDR3 reads TGTGCCAGCTCACCACTCGCTTCGAGCGTAAGGTACGAGCAGTACTTC. Translation gives CASSPLASSVRYEQYF.

The chain has TRBV10-3 and TRBJ1-5, with D possibly matching TRBD1 (5 bases). This CDR3 has 13 residues. V lost 5 bases and J lost 5, with 10 bases in between. Germline assignment: CDR1 ENHRY and CDR2 SYGVKD. CDR3 nucleotides: TGTGCCATCAGTCCAGACAGTTATCAGCCCCAGCATTTT. Amino acid sequence: CAISPDSYQPQHF.

V and J are TRBV11-2 and TRBJ2-2, with unresolved D. The CDR3 consists of 16 residues. Per germline, CDR1 SGHAT and CDR2 FQNNGV. Deletions cut 3 bases from V and 1 base from J, with 12 bases between. The CDR3 coding sequence is TGTGCCAGCAGCTTTCTACTGGGCCGGAACACCGGGGAGCTGTTTTTT. As protein: CASSFLLGRNTGELFF.

The chain carries TRBV2 and TRBJ1-5, with D possibly matching TRBD1 (6 bases). The germline CDR1 and CDR2 sequences are SNHLY and FYNNEI. The CDR3 sequence is 15 residues long. Deletions cut 6 bases from V and 3 bases from J, with 15 bases between. This CDR3 reads CASRAGQLVNQPQHF. The CDR3 DNA sequence: TGTGCCAGCAGGGCTGGACAGCTCGTCAATCAGCCCCAGCATTTT.